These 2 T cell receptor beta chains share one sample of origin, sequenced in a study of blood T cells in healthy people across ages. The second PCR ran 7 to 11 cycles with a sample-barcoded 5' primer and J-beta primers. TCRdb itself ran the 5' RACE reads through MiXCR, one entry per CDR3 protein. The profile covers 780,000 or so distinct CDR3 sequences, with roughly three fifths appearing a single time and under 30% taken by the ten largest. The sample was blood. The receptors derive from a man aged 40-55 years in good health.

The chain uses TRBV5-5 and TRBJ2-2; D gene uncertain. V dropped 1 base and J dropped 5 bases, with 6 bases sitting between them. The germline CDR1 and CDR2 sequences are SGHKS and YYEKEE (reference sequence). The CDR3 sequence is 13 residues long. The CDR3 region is CASSLSLTGELFF. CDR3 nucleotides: TGTGCCAGCAGCTTGAGTCTAACCGGGGAGCTGTTTTTT.

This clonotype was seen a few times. CDR3 amino acids: CARRGEDRVRAGANVLTF. CDR3 DNA: TGTGCCAGGAGGGGAGAAGACAGGGTTAGAGCTGGGGCCAACGTCCTGACTTTC. J is TRBJ2-6 and V is TRBV2; 7 bases fit TRBD1. Unmatched junction bases numbered 16, after V lost 9 bases and J lost 2 bases. In germline, CDR1 is SNHLY, CDR2 FYNNEI. The CDR3 contains 18 residues.